This T cell receptor beta chain was found in a study of OX40 agonist ivuxolimab in advanced cancers. Study context: Earlier anti-PD-1, anti-PD-L1 or anti-CTLA-4 therapy was permitted; less than 50% had received some. Study-level findings and limits: At doses 0.1 to 3.0 mg/kg, CD4+ and CD8+ clones expanded.

CDR1 is SGHAT and CDR2 is FQNNGV in the germline V gene. V was shortened by 0 bases and J by 2 bases, with 13 bases between the two germline ends. The CDR3 spans 16 residues. Some clones are missing from TCRdb's copy, which holds only in-frame ones; the method was immunoSEQ multiplex PCR. The sample has tens of thousands of clones; roughly four fifths are singletons. This clone occurred a few times. Its matching antigen is unknown. Autoimmune disease history or systemic immunosuppression led to patients being barred. The source material was CD4+ or CD8+ T cells sorted from blood, sampled in a trial of the OX40 agonist ivuxolimab. The sequence derives from an adult with an advanced solid tumor such as melanoma, head and neck, liver or kidney cancer. The chain couples TRBV11-2 to TRBJ1-2; no firm D call. Here the CDR3 DNA reads TGTGCCAGCAGCTTAGAAGGAGGGTCGTCGAACTATGGCTACACCTTC. Protein: CASSLEGGSSNYGYTF.